The next 23 T cell receptor beta chains were all read from a single sample in a study of blood T cell repertoires in COVID-19. The protocol was immunoSEQ multiplex PCR, while the TCRdb copy is restricted to in-frame clones and leaves out a portion. The data contain about 180,000 clones, around 80% of them singletons. The specimen was peripheral blood. The source of these receptors is a woman of 80 years or more with COVID-19, enrolled during active disease.

The chain employs TRBV6-2 or TRBV6-3 and TRBJ1-1; the D gene is possibly TRBD1 (6 bases). The CDR3 length is 15 residues. V gave up 0 bases and J gave up 1 base, with 9 bases separating them. Germline loops: CDR1 MNHEY, CDR2 SVGEGT. The CDR3 nucleotides are TGTGCCAGCAGTTACTCTGGCAGGGGGAACACTGAAGCTTTCTTT. Its translation: CASSYSGRGNTEAFF.

V gene TRBV15 combines with J gene TRBJ2-2, with D possibly being TRBD1 (6 bases). CDR1 is LNHNV, CDR2 YYDKDF, per germline (reference sequence). V lost 0 bases and J lost 4, with 18 bases in between. This CDR3 spans 18 amino acids. CDR3 coding DNA: TGTGCCACCAGCAGAGATAGGAGGACAGTAAAGGTCACCGGGGAGCTGTTTTTT. Its translation: CATSRDRRTVKVTGELFF.

The chain carries TRBV10-3 and TRBJ2-7; 15 bases agree with TRBD2. The V gene end was trimmed by 6 bases and the J gene end by 6 bases; junction bases not matched to a gene: 9. CDR3 length: 16 residues. The germline gives CDR1 ENHRY, CDR2 SYGVKD. CDR3 nucleotides: TGTGCCATCAGCCTTTACTGGACTAGCGGGAGGGGCGAGCAGTACTTC. This gives the protein CAISLYWTSGRGEQYF.

The chain employs TRBV4-2 and TRBJ2-1; 7 bases line up with TRBD1. Germline V gene lookup returns CDR1 LGHNA and CDR2 YNFKEQ. The J segment lost 7 bases and the V segment lost 4 bases, leaving 19 bases of the junction unmatched. CDR3 size: 18 residues. The CDR3 region is CASSRRTGIDFGRNEQFF. The CDR3 bases are TGTGCCAGCAGCCGCCGGACAGGAATCGACTTCGGAAGGAATGAGCAGTTCTTC.

This clone came up once. This chain joins TRBV27 and TRBJ1-3, with 8 bases identical to TRBD1. The CDR3 is made up of 18 amino acids. V shed 5 bases and J 0 bases; nucleotides not matched to a gene: 12. Germline assignment: CDR1 MNHEY and CDR2 SMNVEV (reference sequence). In DNA form, the CDR3 reads TGTGCCAGCAGTCACCTTTTCCCGGGACAGGACTCTGGAAACACCATATATTTT. Protein sequence: CASSHLFPGQDSGNTIYF.

V gene TRBV6-6 combines with J gene TRBJ1-2, with TRBD1 matching over 7 bases. J was trimmed by 2 bases and V by 4 bases; bases with no gene match: 7. CDR1 is MNHNY, CDR2 SVGAGI, per germline (reference sequence). This CDR3 has 15 residues. CDR3 bases: TGTGCCAGCAGTTCAACGGACAGGACCAACTATGGCTACACCTTC. This encodes CASSSTDRTNYGYTF.

CDR3 nucleotides: TGCAGTGCTAGTCTAGCGGGGGGCTTCTCCTACGAGCAGTACTTC. This encodes CSASLAGGFSYEQYF. The chain is built from TRBV20-1 and TRBJ2-7; 11 positions agree with TRBD2. The CDR3 length is 15 residues. Germline loops: CDR1 DFQATT, CDR2 SNEGSKA (reference sequence). The V segment lost 3 bases and the J segment 0 bases; nucleotides outside the gene matches: 4.

The V gene is TRBV21-1, the J gene TRBJ2-1; TRBD2, as called in the table, went unchecked against the DNA. TRBV21-1 is a documented pseudogene. The CDR3 sequence is 18 residues long. Here the CDR3 DNA reads TGTGCCAGCAGCAAGTCCCTAGCGTCCCATACCGATTACAATGAGCAGTTCTTC. It is translated as CASSKSLASHTDYNEQFF.

V usage is TRBV10-3 and J usage is TRBJ2-1; possible D gene TRBD2, 6 bases. Per germline, CDR1 ENHRY and CDR2 SYGVKD. This CDR3 is built from 15 residues. The V end lost 8 bases, the J end lost 6 bases, and 20 bases lay between the germline ends. The CDR3 region is CAIADVTSPTNEQFF. Written as DNA, the CDR3 is TGTGCCATCGCTGACGTGACTAGTCCCACCAATGAGCAGTTCTTC.

J is TRBJ1-1 and V is TRBV7-9, with unresolved D. Looked up from germline, CDR1 is SEHNR and CDR2 is FQNEAQ (reference sequence). The CDR3 extends over 12 amino acids. Trimming cost V 5 bases and J 1 base, with 5 bases left between them. Written as DNA, the CDR3 is TGTGCCAGCAGCGAACAGAACACTGAAGCTTTCTTT. Translation gives CASSEQNTEAFF.

The V call is TRBV7-9, the J call TRBJ1-6; possible D gene TRBD1, 5 bases. V dropped 1 base and J dropped 7 bases, with 8 bases sitting between them. The CDR3 has 14 amino acids. Germline assignment: CDR1 SEHNR and CDR2 FQNEAQ (reference sequence). CDR3 residues: CASSLGGDNSPLHF. The DNA for the CDR3 is TGTGCCAGCAGCTTAGGGGGGGACAATTCACCCCTCCACTTT.

The chain couples TRBV28 to TRBJ2-2; D may be TRBD1 (5 bases). The V end was cut by 5 bases, the J end by 6 bases, with 10 bases between. CDR3 length: 13 amino acids. Germline V gives CDR1 MDHEN, CDR2 SYDVKM. The CDR3 sequence: CASSVTVPGELFF. The CDR3 coding sequence is TGTGCCAGCAGTGTGACAGTGCCCGGGGAGCTGTTTTTT.

V is TRBV27 and J is TRBJ2-1; a possible D gene is TRBD1 (6 bases). CDR3 length: 16 amino acids. The germline V gene encodes CDR1 MNHEY and CDR2 SMNVEV (reference sequence). Trimming shortened V by 2 bases and J by 7 bases, and 18 bases separated the two germline ends. CDR3 in DNA: TGTGCCAGCAGTTTAGCCCCCCGGACAGTTTGGAATGAGCAGTTCTTC. Encoded protein: CASSLAPRTVWNEQFF.

V is TRBV4-1 and J is TRBJ1-5; 8 bases are shared with TRBD1. Looked up from germline, CDR1 is MGHRA and CDR2 is YSYEKL. J lost 8 bases, V lost 4 bases, and 7 bases had no gene match. The CDR3 spans 14 residues. CDR3: CASSRGQGREPQHF. The CDR3, as DNA: TGCGCCAGCAGCCGCGGACAGGGACGAGAGCCCCAGCATTTT.

CDR3 nucleotide sequence: TGTGCCAGCTCAGTCTCTGCTAACTATGGCTACACCTTC. The encoded protein is CASSVSANYGYTF. The genes are TRBV18 and TRBJ1-2; the D is unclear. CDR3 length: 13 residues. Trimming took off 5 bases at V and 0 bases at J, with 7 bases between the two ends. Per germline, CDR1 KGHSH and CDR2 LQKENI.

The chain joins TRBV24-1 to TRBJ2-5; D is possibly TRBD1 (6 bases). Trimming cost V 3 bases and J 5 bases, with 9 bases left between them. The germline V gene has CDR1 KGHDR and CDR2 SFDVKD. The CDR3 length is 13 residues. This CDR3 reads CATSDQRGETQYF. In DNA, the CDR3 is TGTGCCACCAGTGATCAGAGGGGGGAGACCCAGTACTTC.

V is TRBV19 and J is TRBJ2-1, with 8 nucleotides matching TRBD1. The J segment lost 3 bases and the V segment lost 5 bases, leaving 3 bases of the junction unmatched. This CDR3 region has 14 residues. Germline CDR1 LNHDA, CDR2 SQIVND (reference sequence). CDR3 in DNA: TGTGCCAGTAGTCCTGACAGGGGCTACAATGAGCAGTTCTTC. As protein: CASSPDRGYNEQFF.

The V gene is TRBV6-6, the J gene TRBJ2-7, with a weak D call TRBD2 (6 bases). CDR1 MNHNY and CDR2 SVGAGI come from the germline V gene (reference sequence). The V gene lost 0 bases and the J gene lost 2 bases, with 11 bases spanning the gap. This CDR3 region has 15 residues. The CDR3 protein is CASSYSGLLTYEQYF. The CDR3 DNA sequence: TGTGCCAGCAGTTACTCGGGACTTCTGACCTACGAGCAGTACTTC.

The chain recombines TRBV7-8 with TRBJ2-7; 7 bases agree with TRBD1. Trimming removed 5 bases from V and 1 base from J; junction bases left unmatched: 5. This CDR3 has 14 amino acids. Per germline, CDR1 SGHVS and CDR2 FQNEAQ. CDR3 loop: CASSRGQNSYEQYF. The DNA of the CDR3 is TGTGCCAGCAGCCGGGGACAGAATTCCTACGAGCAGTACTTC.

The chain employs TRBV7-9 and TRBJ2-7; a weak D match, TRBD2 (5 bases). This CDR3 region has 15 residues. Trimming pared 5 bases from V and 6 bases from J, leaving 20 bases between. Per germline, CDR1 SEHNR and CDR2 FQNEAQ (reference sequence). This CDR3 is CASSPRALETLEQYF. In DNA, the CDR3 is TGTGCCAGCAGCCCGCGGGCCTTAGAAACCCTCGAGCAGTACTTC.

V and J are TRBV25-1 and TRBJ1-1; 8 nucleotides agree with TRBD1. The CDR3 extends over 18 amino acids. Germline CDR1 and CDR2: MGHDK and SYGVNS. DNA for the CDR3: TGTGCAAAGCCAATAGGCAGCGGACAGGGAATGTCGAACACTGAAGCTTTCTTT. Translated: CAKPIGSGQGMSNTEAFF. The variable domain in full, with the rest retrieved from reference TRBV25-1 and TRBJ1-1, is EADIYQTPRYLVIGTGKKITLECSQTMGHDKMYWYQQDPGMELHLIHYSYGVNSTEKGDLSSESTVSRIRTEHFPLTLESARPSHTSQYLCAKPIGSGQGMSNTEAFFGQGTRLTVV.

V gene TRBV7-2 combines with J gene TRBJ1-2, with TRBD1 identical over 8 bases. From germline, CDR1 is SGHTA and CDR2 FQGNSA. Trimming took 1 base from V and 6 from J; bases not matched to a gene: 13. CDR3 length equals 17 residues. The DNA of the CDR3 is TGTGCCAGCAGCTTAGGGGGGGACAGGACCCCTCTAAATGGCTACACCTTC. Residues: CASSLGGDRTPLNGYTF. Together with reference TRBV7-2 and TRBJ1-2, the CDR3 gives the full variable domain: GAGVSQSPSNKVTEKGKDVELRCDPISGHTALYWYRQSLGQGLEFLIYFQGNSAPDKSGLPSDRFSAERTGGSVSTLTIQRTQQEDSAVYLCASSLGGDRTPLNGYTFGSGTRLTVV.

The genes are TRBV19 and TRBJ2-7; 8 nucleotides agree with TRBD1. The CDR3 sequence is 14 residues long. Germline loops: CDR1 LNHDA, CDR2 SQIVND (reference sequence). The junction had 6 bases not matched to a gene; V was cut back by 5 bases and J by 3 bases. CDR3 nucleotides: TGTGCCAGTAGTCGAGGGGACAGGTACTACGAGCAGTACTTC. Its protein is CASSRGDRYYEQYF. The variable domain in full, completed from reference TRBV19 and TRBJ2-7, reads DGGITQSPKYLFRKEGQNVTLSCEQNLNHDAMYWYRQDPGQGLRLIYYSQIVNDFQKGDIAEGYSVSREKKESFPLTVTSAQKNPTAFYLCASSRGDRYYEQYFGPGTRLTVT.